This entry describes one T cell receptor beta chain. As handled by the study authors: Amplification of reference gene primers provided the estimated nucleated cell counts. This table comes from immunoSEQ multiplex PCR, and its TCRdb copy is limited to in-frame clones, with some not included. V and J calls and clone size are given by that table; D and trimming were obtained from the DNA. Of about 220,000 clones listed, approximately 84% were seen once; the top ten hold 1.5% to 2%. The data stem from a study of blood T cell repertoires in COVID-19. Study-wide context: COVID-19 samples, acute and convalescent, were from the United States, Italy and Spain. In each case, the material was cDNA or gDNA derived from T cells, B-cell-depleted T cells, or PBMCs.

Trimming left V 6 bases short and J 4 bases short, with 12 bases between. This CDR3 spans 13 amino acids. Germline V gene sequence: CDR1 MDHEN, CDR2 SYDVKM. This clonotype was obtained from a man aged 35 to 55 with active or convalescent COVID-19. The chain employs TRBV28 and TRBJ1-1, with D possibly matching TRBD1 (5 bases). Sequencing was performed on peripheral blood. The DNA of the CDR3 is TGTGCCAGCAGCCCCTTTCAGGGCACTGAAGCTTTCTTT. It is translated as CASSPFQGTEAFF.